A single sample is the source of the 23 T cell receptor beta chains below, sequenced in a study of blood T cell repertoires in COVID-19. Profiled with immunoSEQ multiplex PCR; TCRdb holds only in-frame clones, not every one. The sample records around 300,000 clones, 90% being singletons. Sequencing was performed on peripheral blood. These receptors originate from a woman aged 40 to 50 with COVID-19, enrolled during active disease.

The gene calls are TRBV28 and TRBJ1-2, with 10 bases matching TRBD1. There are 15 residues in the CDR3. With 6 bases clipped from V and 0 bases from J, the junction kept 4 bases outside the gene matches. CDR1 and CDR2 (germline): MDHEN, SYDVKM. CDR3: CASRRTGGTNYGYTF. The CDR3 DNA reads as TGTGCCAGCAGGCGGACAGGGGGAACTAACTATGGCTACACCTTC.

The chain carries TRBV7-3 and TRBJ1-2; tentative D call: TRBD1 (6 bases). CDR1 SGHTA and CDR2 FQGTGA come from the germline V gene. Between the trimmed V and J ends, which lost 4 bases and 8 bases, there was a span of 20 bases. This CDR3 has 15 amino acids. The CDR3 DNA reads as TGTGCCAGCAGCTCAGGGCCAGGGGAGGGAAGCGGCTACACCTTC. Protein sequence: CASSSGPGEGSGYTF.

The chain combines TRBV18 with TRBJ2-1; 9 bases match TRBD2. The CDR3 extends over 13 amino acids. CDR1 and CDR2 from the germline V gene are KGHSH and LQKENI. Unmatched junction bases numbered 9, after V lost 3 bases and J lost 15 bases. The CDR3 bases are TGTGCCAGCTCACCCTTAGCGGGAGTGGTCCGGTTCTTC. Its translation is CASSPLAGVVRFF.

The chain employs TRBV29-1 and TRBJ2-3, with TRBD1 matching 9 bases. This CDR3 is built from 15 residues. Germline CDR1 is SQVTM and CDR2 is ANQGSEA. V was pared by 1 base and J by 5 bases, with 7 bases of the junction left unmatched. The CDR3 loop reads CSVEGSGQGVDTQYF. Written as DNA, the CDR3 is TGCAGCGTTGAAGGCTCGGGACAGGGAGTAGATACGCAGTATTTT.

CDR3 residues: CASSYSLVAPGELFF. The CDR3, as DNA: TGTGCCAGCAGTTACTCGTTAGTCGCCCCCGGGGAGCTGTTTTTT. The chain combines TRBV6-2 or TRBV6-3 with TRBJ2-2; D unclear. The V end lost 0 bases, the J end lost 6 bases, and 11 bases lay between the germline ends. Germline V lookup: CDR1 MNHEY, CDR2 SVGEGT. The CDR3 runs to 15 residues.

This clone occurred a few times. The chain recombines TRBV9 with TRBJ1-6, with D hard to call. The germline CDR1 and CDR2 sequences are SGDLS and YYNGEE. V shed 3 bases and J shed 8 bases, with 12 bases lying between them. CDR3 length: 14 amino acids. The CDR3 nucleotides are TGTGCCAGCAGCGGTGACACTTCCTATTCACCCCTCCACTTT. Translating gives CASSGDTSYSPLHF.

The genes are TRBV21-1 and TRBJ2-1; the DNA was not used to check the table's D call, TRBD1. TRBV21-1 is labeled a pseudogene. This CDR3 has 20 residues. In DNA, the CDR3 is TGTGCCAGCAGCAAAGAGGGGGGGACAGGTTCCGGTATCTCCTACAATGAGCAGTTCTTC. This gives the protein CASSKEGGTGSGISYNEQFF.

V is TRBV10-3 and J is TRBJ1-1; D remains unclear. CDR3 length: 12 amino acids. The V gene's germline CDR1 is ENHRY and CDR2 SYGVKD. V was clipped by 0 bases and J by 7 bases, with 6 bases between them. CDR3 DNA sequence: TGTGCCATCAGTGAGTCGGGCAGTGAAGCTTTCTTT. This encodes CAISESGSEAFF.

The chain links TRBV18 to TRBJ1-1; D gene uncertain. The germline V gene encodes CDR1 KGHSH and CDR2 LQKENI. The CDR3 length is 15 residues. The germline V and J ends were trimmed by 6 bases and 4 bases, with 18 bases remaining between them. This CDR3 is CASSPKPTAVTEAFF. For the CDR3, the DNA is TGTGCCAGCTCCCCTAAACCAACAGCGGTCACTGAAGCTTTCTTT.

The V gene is TRBV4-3, the J gene TRBJ1-4; maybe TRBD1 (5 bases). The CDR3 totals 15 residues. Trimming removed 0 bases at V and 7 bases at J, with 12 bases between. CDR1 and CDR2 from the germline V gene are LGHNA and YSLEER. Here the CDR3 reads CASSQDGAKGEKLFF. Here the CDR3 DNA reads TGCGCCAGCAGCCAAGATGGGGCTAAGGGTGAAAAACTGTTTTTT.

The chain couples TRBV10-2 to TRBJ2-3; the match to TRBD2 covers 11 bases. Looked up from germline, CDR1 is WSHSY and CDR2 is SAAADI. V was pared by 9 bases and J by 0 bases, with 5 bases of the junction left unmatched. The CDR3 is 15 amino acids. Here the CDR3 reads CASTLAGGSTDTQYF. CDR3 nucleotide sequence: TGCGCCAGTACCCTAGCGGGGGGAAGCACAGATACGCAGTATTTT.

The chain has TRBV28 and TRBJ1-1, with 8 bases identical to TRBD1. Germline V CDR1 and CDR2: MDHEN, SYDVKM. J lost 4 bases, V lost 5 bases, and 3 bases had no gene match. This CDR3 region has 13 residues. The CDR3 protein is CASSVTGGTEAFF. The CDR3 nucleotides are TGTGCCAGCAGTGTAACAGGGGGCACTGAAGCTTTCTTT.

The chain joins TRBV30 to TRBJ1-3; a possible D gene is TRBD1 (5 bases). This CDR3 has 16 residues. Trimming shortened V by 0 bases and J by 3 bases, and 15 bases separated the two germline ends. CDR1 and CDR2 from the germline V gene are GTSNPN and SVGIG (reference sequence). The DNA of the CDR3 is TGTGCCTGGAGTGTTAGGGGCCGGCTTGGTGGAAACACCATATATTTT. Amino acids: CAWSVRGRLGGNTIYF.

The chain recombines TRBV2 with TRBJ2-7; D possibly corresponds to TRBD1 (5 bases). The CDR3 is made up of 15 amino acids. V was shortened by 4 bases and J by 5 bases, with 18 bases between the two germline ends. Germline V CDR1 and CDR2: SNHLY, FYNNEI. The CDR3 protein is CASSVALQGGDEQYF. DNA for the CDR3: TGTGCCAGCAGTGTTGCCTTGCAGGGCGGCGACGAGCAGTACTTC.

J is TRBJ2-1 and V is TRBV29-1; a weak D match, TRBD1 (6 bases). CDR1 and CDR2 from the germline V gene are SQVTM and ANQGSEA. V was cut by 6 bases and J by 9 bases, with 9 bases left in between. CDR3 length equals 10 residues. CDR3 residues: CSVTQGEQFF. DNA for the CDR3: TGCAGCGTGACACAGGGTGAGCAGTTCTTC.

This chain links TRBV7-9 with TRBJ2-2; TRBD2 is a possible D gene (6 bases). Germline lookup yields CDR1 SEHNR and CDR2 FQNEAQ (reference sequence). The CDR3 consists of 17 residues. The germline V and J ends were trimmed by 5 bases and 2 bases, with 18 bases remaining between them. The CDR3 DNA follows: TGTGCCAGCAGCGGAGGGCCCGGAGGGGTAAACACCGGGGAGCTGTTTTTT. Its protein is CASSGGPGGVNTGELFF.

The CDR3: CARSLNNAGASTDTQYF. As DNA, the CDR3 is TGTGCCAGAAGCTTAAATAACGCGGGAGCAAGCACAGATACGCAGTATTTT. The V and J genes are TRBV7-5 and TRBJ2-3; TRBD2 was called by the table and not checked on the DNA. TRBV7-5 is listed as a pseudogene. CDR3 size: 17 residues.

The genes are TRBV2 and TRBJ1-1; D gene uncertain. CDR1 and CDR2 from the germline V gene are SNHLY and FYNNEI. Trimming left V 8 bases short and J 1 base short, with 8 bases between. The CDR3 contains 12 residues. CDR3 in DNA: TGTGCCAGCCTACAGCCGAACACTGAAGCTTTCTTT. Translation: CASLQPNTEAFF.

The rearrangement uses TRBV5-6 and TRBJ2-2, with D perhaps matching TRBD1 (5 bases). V was clipped by 0 bases and J by 2 bases, with 11 bases between them. Per the germline V gene, CDR1 is SGHDT and CDR2 is YYEEEE. The CDR3 loop spans 16 amino acids. CDR3 sequence reads: CASSLVGRANTGELFF. CDR3 bases: TGTGCCAGCAGCTTGGTTGGCAGGGCCAACACCGGGGAGCTGTTTTTT.

The chain employs TRBV19 and TRBJ1-5; D remains ambiguous. Trimming pared 3 bases from V and 7 bases from J, leaving 10 bases between. The CDR3 consists of 13 residues. Germline V gives CDR1 LNHDA, CDR2 SQIVND (reference sequence). CDR3 nucleotides: TGTGCCAGTAGTATGAGGGTCCAGCAGCCCCAGCATTTT. Translating gives CASSMRVQQPQHF.

The V call is TRBV10-1, the J call TRBJ2-2; D possibly corresponds to TRBD1 (6 bases). Germline lookup yields CDR1 WNHNN and CDR2 SYGVQD (reference sequence). CDR3 length equals 14 residues. Trimming shortened V by 8 bases and J by 0 bases, and 10 bases separated the two germline ends. CDR3 protein: CASGEGANTGELFF. CDR3 in DNA: TGCGCCAGCGGAGAGGGGGCGAACACCGGGGAGCTGTTTTTT.

The genes are TRBV7-2 and TRBJ1-6, with D possibly matching TRBD1 (5 bases). The CDR3 contains 14 residues. The V gene's germline CDR1 is SGHTA and CDR2 FQGNSA. V lost 1 base and J lost 8, with 9 bases in between. The CDR3 protein is CASSLGSGHSPLHF. The DNA of the CDR3 is TGTGCCAGCAGCTTAGGATCAGGGCATTCACCCCTCCACTTT. Complete variable domain (other parts from reference TRBV7-2 and TRBJ1-6): GAGVSQSPSNKVTEKGKDVELRCDPISGHTALYWYRQSLGQGLEFLIYFQGNSAPDKSGLPSDRFSAERTGGSVSTLTIQRTQQEDSAVYLCASSLGSGHSPLHFGNGTRLTVT.

The gene calls are TRBV19 and TRBJ1-5; D unresolved. Trimming shortened V by 3 bases and J by 4 bases, and 22 bases separated the two germline ends. Germline CDR1 LNHDA, CDR2 SQIVND (reference sequence). The CDR3 extends over 18 amino acids. The CDR3 DNA reads as TGTGCCAGTAGTATCCTCCGCGCGGCGCCCGAGCTAAATCAGCCCCAGCATTTT. This codes for CASSILRAAPELNQPQHF.